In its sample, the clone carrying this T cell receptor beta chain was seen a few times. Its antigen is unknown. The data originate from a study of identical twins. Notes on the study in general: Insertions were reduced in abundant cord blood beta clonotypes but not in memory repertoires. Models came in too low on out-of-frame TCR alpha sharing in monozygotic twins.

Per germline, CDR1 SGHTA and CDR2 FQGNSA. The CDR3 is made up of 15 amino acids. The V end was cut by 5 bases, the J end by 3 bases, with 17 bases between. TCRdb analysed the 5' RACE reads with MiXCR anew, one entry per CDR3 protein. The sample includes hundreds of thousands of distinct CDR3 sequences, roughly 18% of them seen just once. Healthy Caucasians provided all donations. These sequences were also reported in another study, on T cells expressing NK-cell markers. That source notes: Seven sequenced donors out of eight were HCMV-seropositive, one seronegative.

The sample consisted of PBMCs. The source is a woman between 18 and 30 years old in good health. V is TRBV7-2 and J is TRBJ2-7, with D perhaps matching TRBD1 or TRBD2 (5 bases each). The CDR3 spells CASSPGRGGLYEQYF. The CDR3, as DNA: TGTGCCAGCAGCCCAGGGAGAGGCGGGCTCTACGAGCAGTACTTC. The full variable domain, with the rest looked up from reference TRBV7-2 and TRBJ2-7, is GAGVSQSPSNKVTEKGKDVELRCDPISGHTALYWYRQSLGQGLEFLIYFQGNSAPDKSGLPSDRFSAERTGGSVSTLTIQRTQQEDSAVYLCASSPGRGGLYEQYFGPGTRLTVT.